This TCR beta chain was captured in a study of OX40 agonist ivuxolimab in advanced cancers. CDR3 length: 15 residues. The V segment lost 1 base and the J segment 3 bases; nucleotides outside the gene matches: 4. The V gene's germline CDR1 is SEHNR and CDR2 FQNEAQ (reference sequence). Overall study findings and caveats: Several nonresponders also turned out to have low normalized T-cell clonal expansion. At 0.1-3.0 mg/kg, partial responders had clonal expansion among the lowest observed.

To note about this clone: Its antigen is not known.

Data came from immunoSEQ multiplex PCR; TCRdb stores just in-frame clones and leaves some out. The sample holds some 68,000 clones, roughly 90% seen once. This TCR came from an adult with an advanced solid tumor such as melanoma, head and neck, liver or kidney cancer. The V call is TRBV7-9, the J call TRBJ2-7, with TRBD2 identical over 9 bases. This specimen consisted of CD4+ or CD8+ T cells sorted from blood, obtained in a trial of the OX40 agonist ivuxolimab. CDR3 amino acids: CASSLVSGGHYEQYF. CDR3 sequence (DNA): TGTGCCAGCAGCTTAGTTAGCGGGGGCCACTACGAGCAGTACTTC. The full variable domain, with the rest looked up from reference TRBV7-9 and TRBJ2-7, is DTGVSQNPRHKITKRGQNVTFRCDPISEHNRLYWYRQTLGQGPEFLTYFQNEAQLEKSRLLSDRFSAERPKGSFSTLEIQRTEQGDSAMYLCASSLVSGGHYEQYFGPGTRLTVT.